This TCR beta chain originates from a study of blood T cell repertoires in COVID-19. Overall study context: Specimens from acute and convalescent COVID-19 originated in the United States, Italy and Spain.

Germline V gene data show CDR1 as SGHTA and CDR2 as FQGNSA. Trimming cost V 1 base and J 2 bases, with 14 bases left between them. The CDR3 loop spans 17 amino acids. As processed by the authors: Reference gene primer amplification in the assay estimated nucleated cell counts. The table came from immunoSEQ multiplex PCR; TCRdb's copy has only in-frame clones and leaves some out. Clone size and the V and J calls come from that table; the DNA yielded D and trimming. Here the sample spans approximately 280,000 clones, roughly 90% being singletons. The chain recombines TRBV7-2 with TRBJ1-4, with D possibly being TRBD1 (6 bases). Sequencing was done on a sample of peripheral blood. The source of this sequence is a man aged 45-65 years with acute or convalescent COVID-19. The CDR3 sequence: CASSLVRGEGTNEKLFF. CDR3 in DNA: TGTGCCAGCAGCTTAGTCAGGGGCGAGGGGACTAATGAAAAACTGTTTTTT.